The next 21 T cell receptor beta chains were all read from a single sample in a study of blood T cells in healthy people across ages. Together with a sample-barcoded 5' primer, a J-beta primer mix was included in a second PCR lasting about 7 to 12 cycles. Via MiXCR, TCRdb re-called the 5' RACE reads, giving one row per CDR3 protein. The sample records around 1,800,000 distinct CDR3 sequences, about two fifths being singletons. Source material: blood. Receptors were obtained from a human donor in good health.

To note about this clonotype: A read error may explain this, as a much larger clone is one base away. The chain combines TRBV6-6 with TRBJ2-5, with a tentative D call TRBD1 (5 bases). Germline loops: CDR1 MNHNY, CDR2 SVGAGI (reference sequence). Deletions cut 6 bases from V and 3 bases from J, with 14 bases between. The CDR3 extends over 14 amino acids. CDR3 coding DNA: TGTGCCAGCAGCAAACAGGACCCCAAAGAGACCCAGTACTTC. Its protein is CASSKQDPKETQYF.

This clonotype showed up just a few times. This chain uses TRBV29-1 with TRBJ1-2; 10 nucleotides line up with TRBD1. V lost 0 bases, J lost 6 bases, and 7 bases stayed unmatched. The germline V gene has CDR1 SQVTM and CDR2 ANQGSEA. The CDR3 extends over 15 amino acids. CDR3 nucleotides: TGCAGCGTTGAAGATCTAGGGACAGGGGTAAATGGCTACACCTTC. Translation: CSVEDLGTGVNGYTF.

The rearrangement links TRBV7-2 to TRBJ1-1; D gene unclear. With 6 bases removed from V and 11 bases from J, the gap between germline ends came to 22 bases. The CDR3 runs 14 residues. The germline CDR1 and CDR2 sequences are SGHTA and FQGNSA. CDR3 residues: CASRYKTASVEAFF. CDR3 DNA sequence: TGTGCCAGCAGATATAAAACGGCCAGTGTGGAGGCTTTCTTT.

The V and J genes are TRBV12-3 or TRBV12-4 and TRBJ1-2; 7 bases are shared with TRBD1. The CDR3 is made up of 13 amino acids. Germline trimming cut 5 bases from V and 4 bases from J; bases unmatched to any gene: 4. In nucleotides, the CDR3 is TGTGCCAGCAGTCGGGACAGTGTCTATGGCTACACCTTC. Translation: CASSRDSVYGYTF.

This chain's CDR3 is CASSGFVESGYTF. The CDR3 region has the DNA TGTGCCAGCAGTGGTTTTGTCGAGAGTGGCTACACCTTC. The chain employs TRBV2 and TRBJ1-2; D remains unclear. V lost 4 bases, J lost 7 bases, and 13 bases lay in between. There are 13 residues in the CDR3. CDR1 is SNHLY, CDR2 FYNNEI, per germline. The full variable domain, with the rest looked up from reference TRBV2 and TRBJ1-2, is EPEVTQTPSHQVTQMGQEVILRCVPISNHLYFYWYRQILGQKVEFLVSFYNNEISEKSEIFDDQFSVERPDGSNFTLKIRSTKLEDSAMYFCASSGFVESGYTFGSGTRLTVV.

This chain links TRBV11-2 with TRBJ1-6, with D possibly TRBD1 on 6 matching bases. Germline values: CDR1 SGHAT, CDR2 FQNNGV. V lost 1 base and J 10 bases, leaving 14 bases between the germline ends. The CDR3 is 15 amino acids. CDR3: CASSLGGTLGSPLHF. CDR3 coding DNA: TGTGCCAGCAGCTTAGGGGGGACATTGGGATCACCCCTCCACTTT.

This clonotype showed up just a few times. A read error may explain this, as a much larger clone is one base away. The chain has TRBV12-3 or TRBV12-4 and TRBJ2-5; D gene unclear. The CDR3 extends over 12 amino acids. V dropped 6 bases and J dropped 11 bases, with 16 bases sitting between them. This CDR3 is CASSFSYNEQYF. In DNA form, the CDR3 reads TGTGCCAGCAGCTTCTCCTACAATGAGCAGTACTTC.

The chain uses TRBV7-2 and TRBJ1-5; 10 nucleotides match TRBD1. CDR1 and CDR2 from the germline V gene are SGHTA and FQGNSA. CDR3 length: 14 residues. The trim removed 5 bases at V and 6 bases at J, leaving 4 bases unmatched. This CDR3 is CASSLRQGAQPQHF. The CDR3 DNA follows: TGTGCCAGCAGCCTCAGACAGGGGGCTCAGCCCCAGCATTTT.

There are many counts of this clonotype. The CDR3: CASSAKGTLETQYF. DNA of the CDR3: TGTGCCAGCAGCGCGAAGGGAACCCTCGAGACCCAGTACTTC. The chain recombines TRBV4-2 with TRBJ2-5; D remains ambiguous. The V gene lost 5 bases and the J gene lost 5 bases, with 15 bases spanning the gap. CDR1 and CDR2 (germline): LGHNA, YNFKEQ. The CDR3 consists of 14 residues.

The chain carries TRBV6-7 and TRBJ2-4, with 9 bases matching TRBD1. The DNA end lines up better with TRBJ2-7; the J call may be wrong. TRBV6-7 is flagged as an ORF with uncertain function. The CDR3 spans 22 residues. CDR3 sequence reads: CASSRNPGQGFKKDPETYEQYF. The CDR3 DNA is TGTGCCAGCAGCCGTAATCCGGGACAGGGCTTCAAGAAAGATCCCGAAACCTACGAGCAGTACTTC.

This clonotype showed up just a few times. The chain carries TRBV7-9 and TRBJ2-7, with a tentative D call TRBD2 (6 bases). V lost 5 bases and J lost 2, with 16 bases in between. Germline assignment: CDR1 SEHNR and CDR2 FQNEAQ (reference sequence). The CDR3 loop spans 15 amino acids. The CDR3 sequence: CASSTRDRRAYEQYF. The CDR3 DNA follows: TGTGCCAGCAGCACCCGAGACCGGAGGGCCTACGAGCAGTACTTC.

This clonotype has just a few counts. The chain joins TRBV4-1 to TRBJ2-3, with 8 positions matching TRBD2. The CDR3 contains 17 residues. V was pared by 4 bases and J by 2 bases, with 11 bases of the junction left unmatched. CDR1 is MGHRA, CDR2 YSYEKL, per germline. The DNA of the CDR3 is TGCGCCAGCAGCCTTGCGGGGGGCAGGCGCACCACAGATACGCAGTATTTT. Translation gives CASSLAGGRRTTDTQYF.

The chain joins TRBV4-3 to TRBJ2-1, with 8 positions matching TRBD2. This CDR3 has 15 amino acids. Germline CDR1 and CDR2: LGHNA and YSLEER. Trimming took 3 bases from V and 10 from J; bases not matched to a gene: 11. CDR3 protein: CASSQGNGLAQEQFF. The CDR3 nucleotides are TGCGCCAGCAGCCAGGGCAACGGACTAGCCCAGGAGCAGTTCTTC.

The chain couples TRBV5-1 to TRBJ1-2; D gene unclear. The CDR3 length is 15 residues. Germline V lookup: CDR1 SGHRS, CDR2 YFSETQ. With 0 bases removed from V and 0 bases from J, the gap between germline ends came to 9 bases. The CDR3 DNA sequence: TGCGCCAGCAGCTTGGACCAGTTAGCTAACTATGGCTACACCTTC. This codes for CASSLDQLANYGYTF.

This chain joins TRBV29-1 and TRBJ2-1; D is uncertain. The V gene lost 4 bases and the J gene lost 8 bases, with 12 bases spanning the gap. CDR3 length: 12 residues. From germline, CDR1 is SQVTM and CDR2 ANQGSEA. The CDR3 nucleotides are TGCAGCGTTGGTCACATCCCCGATGAGCAGTTCTTC. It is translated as CSVGHIPDEQFF.

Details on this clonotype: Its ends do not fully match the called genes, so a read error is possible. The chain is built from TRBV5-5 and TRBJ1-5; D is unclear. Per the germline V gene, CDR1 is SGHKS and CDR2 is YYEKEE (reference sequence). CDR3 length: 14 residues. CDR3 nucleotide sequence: TGTGTCAGCAGCTTGGATGCCCAAAATCAGCCCCAGCATTTT. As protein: CVSSLDAQNQPQHF.

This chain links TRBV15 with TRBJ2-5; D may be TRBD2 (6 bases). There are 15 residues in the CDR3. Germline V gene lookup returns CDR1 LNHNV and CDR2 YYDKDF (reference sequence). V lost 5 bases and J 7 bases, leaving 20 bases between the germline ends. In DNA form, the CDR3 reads TGTGCCACCAGCCCCCCGGAGGGCCATCTAGGGACCCAGTACTTC. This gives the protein CATSPPEGHLGTQYF.

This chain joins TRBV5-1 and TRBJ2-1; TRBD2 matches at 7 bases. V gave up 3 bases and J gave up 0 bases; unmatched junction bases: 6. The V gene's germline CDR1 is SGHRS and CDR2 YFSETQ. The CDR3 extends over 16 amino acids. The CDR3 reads CASSYNGGSSYNEQFF. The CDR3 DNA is TGCGCCAGCAGCTACAACGGGGGGAGCTCCTACAATGAGCAGTTCTTC.

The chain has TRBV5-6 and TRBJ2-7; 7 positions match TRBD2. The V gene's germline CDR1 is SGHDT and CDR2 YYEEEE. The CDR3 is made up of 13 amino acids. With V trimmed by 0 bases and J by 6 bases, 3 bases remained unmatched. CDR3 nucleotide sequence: TGTGCCAGCAGCTTGGGGGAGGGGTTCGAGCAGTACTTC. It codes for CASSLGEGFEQYF.

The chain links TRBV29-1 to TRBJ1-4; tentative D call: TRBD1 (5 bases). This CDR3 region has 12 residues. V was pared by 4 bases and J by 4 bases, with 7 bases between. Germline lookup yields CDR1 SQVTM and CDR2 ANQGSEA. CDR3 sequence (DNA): TGCAGCGTTGCGGGGGGTAATGAAAAACTGTTTTTT. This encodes CSVAGGNEKLFF.

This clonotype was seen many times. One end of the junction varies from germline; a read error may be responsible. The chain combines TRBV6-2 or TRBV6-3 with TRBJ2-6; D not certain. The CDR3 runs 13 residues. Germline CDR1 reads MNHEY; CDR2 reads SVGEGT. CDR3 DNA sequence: TGTACCAGCAGTTACACTGGGGCCAACGTCCTGACTTTC. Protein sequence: CTSSYTGANVLTF.